One sample yielded the 29 T cell receptor beta chains listed below, sequenced in a study of T cell repertoires in cytomegalovirus infection. TCRdb used MiXCR to reprocess the reads, holding one entry per CDR3 protein. Among 490,000 or so distinct CDR3 sequences listed, around 11% were seen once. The sample consisted of PBMCs. Receptors were obtained from a human donor in good health (CMV status not recorded). Some clones in this sample may be carry-over from other donors' samples.

The rearrangement joins TRBV20-1 to TRBJ2-1; TRBD2 matches 10 bases. Per the germline V gene, CDR1 is DFQATT and CDR2 is SNEGSKA (reference sequence). This CDR3 is built from 15 residues. V gave up 5 bases and J gave up 10 bases; unmatched junction bases: 14. CDR3 coding DNA: TGCAGTGCTTCAGGACTAGCGGCAACTCCTTTCGAGCAGTTCTTC. Its translation is CSASGLAATPFEQFF.

This clonotype was seen many times. This rearrangement joins TRBV18 to TRBJ1-1, with TRBD1 matching over 7 bases. The trim removed 6 bases at V and 2 bases at J, leaving 12 bases unmatched. CDR1 KGHSH and CDR2 LQKENI come from the germline V gene. The CDR3 runs to 16 residues. DNA for the CDR3: TGTGCCAGCTCCCCGGGACAGCTTTCGGGAAACACTGAAGCTTTCTTT. Encoded protein: CASSPGQLSGNTEAFF.

DNA of the CDR3: TGTGCCTGGAGTGGGTTGGACGGGGGAAATCAGCCCCAGCATTTT. Translating gives CAWSGLDGGNQPQHF. The J gene is TRBJ1-5, the V gene TRBV30; D might be TRBD1 (5 bases). CDR1 GTSNPN and CDR2 SVGIG come from the germline V gene (reference sequence). There are 15 residues in the CDR3. V dropped 1 base and J dropped 4 bases, with 14 bases sitting between them.

Ten or more counts support this clonotype. The chain recombines TRBV2 with TRBJ1-5, with D uncertain. The germline gives CDR1 SNHLY, CDR2 FYNNEI. The V end was cut by 2 bases, the J end by 0 bases, with 5 bases between. This CDR3 has 14 residues. The CDR3 region is CASSESFSNQPQHF. The CDR3 DNA sequence: TGTGCCAGCAGTGAATCCTTTAGCAATCAGCCCCAGCATTTT.

There are many counts of this clonotype. This sequence may be a read error, since a much larger clone differs from it by one base. The chain combines TRBV15 with TRBJ2-1; 9 positions agree with TRBD2. The CDR3 totals 15 residues. With 5 bases clipped from V and 0 bases from J, the junction kept 2 bases outside the gene matches. Germline V gene data show CDR1 as LNHNV and CDR2 as YYDKDF (reference sequence). CDR3 region: CATSRSGSSYNEQFF. In nucleotides, the CDR3 is TGTGCCACCAGCCGTAGCGGGAGCTCCTACAATGAGCAGTTCTTC.

This clonotype has at least ten counts. The gene calls are TRBV11-2 and TRBJ2-7, with D tentatively TRBD2 (6 bases). V lost 5 bases and J 2 bases, leaving 16 bases between the germline ends. The length of the CDR3 is 15 residues. Per the germline V gene, CDR1 is SGHAT and CDR2 is FQNNGV. The CDR3 DNA is TGTGCCAGCAGCCCCTTGACGGGAGCTGCCTACGAGCAGTACTTC. This gives the protein CASSPLTGAAYEQYF. The full variable domain, rest sourced from reference TRBV11-2 and TRBJ2-7, is EAGVAQSPRYKIIEKRQSVAFWCNPISGHATLYWYQQILGQGPKLLIQFQNNGVVDDSQLPKDRFSAERLKGVDSTLKIQPAKLEDSAVYLCASSPLTGAAYEQYFGPGTRLTVT.

The V call is TRBV20-1, the J call TRBJ1-6, with a tentative D call TRBD1 (5 bases). The V gene's germline CDR1 is DFQATT and CDR2 SNEGSKA (reference sequence). V shed 3 bases and J shed 5 bases, with 14 bases lying between them. The CDR3 is 15 residues long. CDR3 sequence (DNA): TGCAGTGCTAGTGATGGGGCACCGGATAATTCACCCCTCCACTTT. This gives the protein CSASDGAPDNSPLHF.

This clonotype appeared many times. The rearrangement joins TRBV4-2 to TRBJ2-7, with D perhaps matching TRBD2 (7 bases). Trimming pared 1 base from V and 3 bases from J, leaving 16 bases between. From germline, CDR1 is LGHNA and CDR2 YNFKEQ. The CDR3 covers 16 residues. The CDR3 loop reads CASSQGRGEGLYEQYF. CDR3 coding DNA: TGTGCCAGCAGCCAAGGGAGGGGGGAGGGCCTCTACGAGCAGTACTTC.

This clonotype was detected a few times. The gene calls are TRBV9 and TRBJ1-1; no clear D gene. Trimming stripped 2 bases from V and 0 bases from J, with 11 bases between. The CDR3 is made up of 15 amino acids. Per the germline V gene, CDR1 is SGDLS and CDR2 is YYNGEE. The CDR3 sequence: CASSVDGHLNTEAFF. As DNA, the CDR3 is TGTGCCAGCAGCGTGGACGGTCACCTGAACACTGAAGCTTTCTTT.

This clonotype came up a few times. The chain employs TRBV28 and TRBJ2-1, with TRBD2 identical over 11 bases. CDR3 length: 15 residues. Looked up from germline, CDR1 is MDHEN and CDR2 is SYDVKM. V dropped 6 bases and J dropped 6; count of bases not matched to a gene: 7. CDR3 sequence (DNA): TGTGCCAGCAGCCCACTAGCGGGAGAAGGCAATGAGCAGTTCTTC. This translates into CASSPLAGEGNEQFF.

This clonotype was detected ten times or more. V is TRBV2 and J is TRBJ2-2; D is unresolved. The length of the CDR3 is 13 residues. Looked up from germline, CDR1 is SNHLY and CDR2 is FYNNEI. V was cut by 1 base and J by 2 bases, with 2 bases left in between. The CDR3 nucleotides are TGTGCCAGCAGTGAAGTAAACACCGGGGAGCTGTTTTTT. Translated, it gives CASSEVNTGELFF.

The sample holds many counts of this clonotype. The rearrangement uses TRBV6-1 and TRBJ1-1; the D is unclear. Looked up from germline, CDR1 is MNHNS and CDR2 is SASEGT. Between the trimmed V and J ends, which lost 6 bases and 0 bases, there was a span of 26 bases. The CDR3 loop spans 19 amino acids. Here the CDR3 reads CASSNIPGPQGPMNTEAFF. CDR3 coding DNA: TGTGCCAGCAGCAACATACCAGGTCCCCAAGGACCTATGAACACTGAAGCTTTCTTT.

This clonotype was recorded many times. The genes are TRBV7-9 and TRBJ2-7; 10 nucleotides agree with TRBD2. The CDR3 loop spans 15 amino acids. The V gene's germline CDR1 is SEHNR and CDR2 FQNEAQ (reference sequence). Trimming at V came to 5 bases and at J to 3 bases, leaving 7 bases not matched to a gene. As DNA, the CDR3 is TGTGCCAGCAGCCGCAGCGGGGGGGCCATCTACGAGCAGTACTTC. As protein: CASSRSGGAIYEQYF.

This clonotype has just a few counts. V is TRBV12-3 or TRBV12-4 and J is TRBJ2-2, with a possible D match to TRBD2 (6 bases). V dropped 5 bases and J dropped 9 bases, with 22 bases sitting between them. The CDR3 runs to 16 residues. CDR3 residues: CASSAAHGQGGRELFF. The CDR3 DNA reads TGTGCCAGCAGTGCTGCCCACGGGCAGGGAGGAAGGGAGCTGTTTTTT.

This clonotype was found many times. V gene TRBV27 combines with J gene TRBJ2-5; D is unresolved. The CDR3 has 14 residues. Germline-derived CDR1 and CDR2 are MNHEY and SMNVEV (reference sequence). Trimming shortened V by 4 bases and J by 5 bases, and 14 bases separated the two germline ends. The CDR3 DNA reads as TGTGCCAGCAGTTCGTCCGGTCACCGCGAGACCCAGTACTTC. As protein: CASSSSGHRETQYF.

This clonotype was seen at least ten times. The V and J genes are TRBV7-2 and TRBJ2-5; TRBD2 agrees at 7 bases. Germline V lookup: CDR1 SGHTA, CDR2 FQGNSA. The CDR3 spans 14 residues. J was trimmed by 5 bases and V by 7 bases; bases with no gene match: 10. This CDR3 is CASKGREFQETQYF. CDR3 in DNA: TGTGCCAGCAAGGGGCGGGAGTTTCAGGAGACCCAGTACTTC.

This clonotype occurred many times. The chain employs TRBV7-9 and TRBJ1-3; D gene ambiguous. In germline, CDR1 is SEHNR, CDR2 FQNEAQ (reference sequence). The length of the CDR3 is 15 residues. The V end was cut by 5 bases, the J end by 2 bases, with 13 bases between. The CDR3 spells CASSPGFDAGNTIYF. In DNA form, the CDR3 reads TGTGCCAGCAGCCCCGGATTTGACGCTGGAAACACCATATATTTT.

This clonotype was counted many times. The chain couples TRBV6-1 to TRBJ2-1; D not certain. V gave up 2 bases and J gave up 6 bases, with 11 bases separating them. The V gene's germline CDR1 is MNHNS and CDR2 SASEGT. This CDR3 has 14 amino acids. The CDR3 here is CASSEQLVGNEQFF. The DNA for the CDR3 is TGTGCCAGCAGTGAACAGCTAGTAGGCAATGAGCAGTTCTTC.

This clonotype has only a few counts. The chain employs TRBV9 and TRBJ2-3; D uncertain. Germline assignment: CDR1 SGDLS and CDR2 YYNGEE. The ends were cut back, 0 bases at V and 2 bases at J, with 10 bases in the middle. The CDR3 spans 15 residues. The CDR3: CASSVAVTTTDTQYF. In DNA form, the CDR3 reads TGTGCCAGCAGCGTAGCGGTCACAACCACAGATACGCAGTATTTT.

This clonotype was seen more than once but under ten times. Written as DNA, the CDR3 is TGCGCCAGCAGCTTGGAATTACTGGGTTCCACTGAAGCTTTCTTT. Translating it yields CASSLELLGSTEAFF. This sequence joins TRBV5-1 and TRBJ1-1; D not resolved. Germline values: CDR1 SGHRS, CDR2 YFSETQ. This CDR3 contains 15 residues. Trimming stripped 0 bases from V and 4 bases from J, with 13 bases between.

This clonotype was seen many times. The rearrangement uses TRBV12-3 or TRBV12-4 and TRBJ1-5; a weak D match, TRBD1 (6 bases). This CDR3 has 14 amino acids. The ends were cut back, 4 bases at V and 7 bases at J, with 14 bases in the middle. The CDR3 here is CASSSSTGLQPQHF. The CDR3 bases are TGTGCCAGCAGTTCATCCACAGGGCTGCAGCCCCAGCATTTT.

The rearrangement joins TRBV7-6 to TRBJ2-7; 9 nucleotides line up with TRBD2. Germline V gene lookup returns CDR1 SGHVS and CDR2 FNYEAQ. The CDR3 contains 23 residues. The junction had 25 bases not matched to a gene; V was cut back by 0 bases and J by 1 base. The DNA for the CDR3 is TGTGCCAGCAGCTTAGCGCAAGTCCTTATACCGGGACTAGCTTCTTCGCGGTCCTACGAGCAGTACGTC. Residues: CASSLAQVLIPGLASSRSYEQYV.

This clonotype was recorded at least ten times. The V and J genes are TRBV28 and TRBJ1-5; 7 bases line up with TRBD1. Trimming took 4 bases from V and 4 from J; bases not matched to a gene: 7. The length of the CDR3 is 15 residues. Germline-derived CDR1 and CDR2 are MDHEN and SYDVKM. The DNA for the CDR3 is TGTGCCAGCAGTTCTCCCCGGGACAGTAATCAGCCCCAGCATTTT. This gives the protein CASSSPRDSNQPQHF.

This clonotype was seen ten or more times. The chain couples TRBV20-1 to TRBJ2-7; possibly TRBD1 for D (5 bases). The V end lost 5 bases, the J end lost 3 bases, and 20 bases lay between the germline ends. Looked up from germline, CDR1 is DFQATT and CDR2 is SNEGSKA (reference sequence). The CDR3 is 15 amino acids. CDR3 nucleotide sequence: TGCAGTGCTTACGGTTCAGGGTGGGCTAGCTACGAGCAGTACTTC. Translated: CSAYGSGWASYEQYF.

The chain joins TRBV5-5 to TRBJ2-7, with D perhaps matching TRBD2 (6 bases). The CDR3 spans 13 residues. V shed 6 bases and J shed 0 bases, with 10 bases lying between them. Looked up from germline, CDR1 is SGHKS and CDR2 is YYEKEE (reference sequence). CDR3 sequence reads: CASMGGSSYEQYF. In DNA form, the CDR3 reads TGTGCCAGCATGGGGGGATCCTCCTACGAGCAGTACTTC.

The sample holds a few counts of this clonotype. The chain joins TRBV18 to TRBJ1-1; D is possibly TRBD1 (5 bases). This CDR3 contains 15 residues. Germline CDR1 reads KGHSH; CDR2 reads LQKENI. V was clipped by 3 bases and J by 2 bases, with 13 bases between them. The CDR3 region has the DNA TGTGCCAGCTCACCGCGGGACTTTATAAACACTGAAGCTTTCTTT. Translation gives CASSPRDFINTEAFF. Full variable domain (outside the CDR3, taken from reference TRBV18 and TRBJ1-1): NAGVMQNPRHLVRRRGQEARLRCSPMKGHSHVYWYRQLPEEGLKFMVYLQKENIIDESGMPKERFSAEFPKEGPSILRIQQVVRGDSAAYFCASSPRDFINTEAFFGQGTRLTVV.

This clonotype was observed at least ten times. The chain links TRBV7-2 to TRBJ1-2; 7 bases match TRBD1. The CDR3 totals 19 residues. Germline CDR1 reads SGHTA; CDR2 reads FQGNSA. Unmatched junction bases numbered 26, after V lost 10 bases and J lost 3 bases. The CDR3 DNA reads TGTGCCACCCCCAGGGGGGAAGACAGGAAAACGGGATCTCACTATGGCTACACCTTC. It codes for CATPRGEDRKTGSHYGYTF.

In this sample, this clonotype turned up many times. The chain joins TRBV7-9 to TRBJ1-1; TRBD1 is a possible D gene (6 bases). Trimming pared 6 bases from V and 4 bases from J, leaving 15 bases between. Germline-derived CDR1 and CDR2 are SEHNR and FQNEAQ (reference sequence). The CDR3 has 14 amino acids. The CDR3 is CASRPTGASTEAFF. CDR3 in DNA: TGTGCCAGCAGGCCGACGGGGGCCAGCACTGAAGCTTTCTTT.

This clonotype was detected many times. The chain carries TRBV6-1 and TRBJ1-4; D remains ambiguous. CDR1 MNHNS and CDR2 SASEGT come from the germline V gene. Trimming removed 4 bases at V and 10 bases at J, with 19 bases between. CDR3 length: 15 amino acids. The CDR3 bases are TGTGCCAGCAGTGGAGGGTCACGTCAGTTTGGAAAACTGTTTTTT. Protein: CASSGGSRQFGKLFF.